This TCR beta chain was found in a study of cytomegalovirus exposure and HLA in healthy donors. Study outcomes and limitations: The CMV antigen specificity of a few CMV-associated chains was confirmed through in vitro analysis. Accurate prediction of HLA-A and HLA-B alleles (for most subjects) was reportedly achieved from TCR beta sequences. More clonal expansion characterized HLA-associated TCR beta chains than equally common others in a later analysis.

As concerns this clone: Antigen unknown.

V dropped 3 bases and J dropped 2; count of bases not matched to a gene: 2. Germline lookup yields CDR1 SGHTA and CDR2 FQGTGA. This CDR3 region has 16 residues. Whereas donors were nominally healthy upon sampling, unrecorded immune exposures were probable. This PCR relied on a set of 60 Vbeta primers and 13 Jbeta primers. Libraries were prepared by immunoSEQ multiplex PCR; TCRdb keeps only in-frame clonotypes and omits some of them. The sample shows fewer than 300,000 clones, just over 85% of them seen only once. Sequenced sample: PBMCs. The chain joins TRBV7-3 to TRBJ2-3; 13 bases are a match to TRBD2. This sequence originates from a middle-aged man in good health and CMV-seropositive. The CDR3 protein is CASSFTSGRATDTQYF. For the CDR3, the DNA is TGTGCCAGCAGCTTCACTAGCGGGAGGGCCACAGATACGCAGTATTTT.